Detailed here is one TCR beta chain. The data originate from a study of blood T cell repertoires in COVID-19. Study-level background: Samples came from the United States, Italy and Spain, spanning acute and convalescent COVID-19.

Germline-derived CDR1 and CDR2 are SGHAT and FQNNGV. V lost 4 bases to trimming and J lost 2 bases; unmatched junction nucleotides: 10. This CDR3 contains 17 residues. Assay: immunoSEQ multiplex PCR; the TCRdb copy retains only in-frame clones and omits some. The table includes over 70,000 clones, roughly 80% detected once. Sequencing was done on a sample of peripheral blood. The source is a man between 65 and 79 years old with COVID-19, enrolled during active disease. The rearrangement joins TRBV11-2 to TRBJ2-5; 10 bases line up with TRBD2. Here the CDR3 reads CASSSTSSGGFQETQYF. In DNA, the CDR3 is TGTGCCAGCAGCTCAACCAGTAGCGGGGGGTTTCAAGAGACCCAGTACTTC.